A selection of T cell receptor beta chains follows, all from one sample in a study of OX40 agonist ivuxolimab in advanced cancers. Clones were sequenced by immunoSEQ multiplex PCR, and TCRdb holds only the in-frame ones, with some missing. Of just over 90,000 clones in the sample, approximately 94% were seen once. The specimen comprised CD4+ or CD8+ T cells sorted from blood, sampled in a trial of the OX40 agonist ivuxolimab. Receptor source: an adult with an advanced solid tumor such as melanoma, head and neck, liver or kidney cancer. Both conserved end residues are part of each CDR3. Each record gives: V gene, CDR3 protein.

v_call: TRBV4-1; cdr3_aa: CASSQGRDQPQHF
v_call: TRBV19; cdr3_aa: CASSMTVNTEAFF
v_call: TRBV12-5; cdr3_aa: CASGLWGPPDYEQYF
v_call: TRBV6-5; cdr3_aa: CASSPPLPEETQYF
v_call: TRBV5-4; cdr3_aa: CASSLFEGVLNEQFF
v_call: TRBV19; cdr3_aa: CASSIALDSPNYGYTF
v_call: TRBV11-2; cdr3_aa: CASSLTTSGGAFNEQFF
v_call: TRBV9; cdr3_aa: CASSVALGGSTDTQYF
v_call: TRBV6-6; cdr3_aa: CASSYDEGTNEKLFF
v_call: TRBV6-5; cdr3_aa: CASSHGAGPLYEQYF
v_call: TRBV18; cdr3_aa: CASSPGDEQYF
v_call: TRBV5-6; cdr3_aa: CASSSPLPRGALDYGYTF
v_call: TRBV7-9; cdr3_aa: CASSFKREVYSGNTIYF
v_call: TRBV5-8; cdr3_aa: CASSLGQPGNNEQFF
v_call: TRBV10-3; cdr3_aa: CAIRDGYTEAFF
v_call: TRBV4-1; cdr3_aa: CASSQGANEAFF
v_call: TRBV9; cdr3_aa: CASSPGTSGGWDEQFF
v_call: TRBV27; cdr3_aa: CASSLTRSGGQSRIDTDTQYF
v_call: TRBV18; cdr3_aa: CASSPGGDTQYF
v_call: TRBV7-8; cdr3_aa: CASSLADAAYEQYF
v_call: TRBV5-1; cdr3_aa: CASSWLRQGATGYTF
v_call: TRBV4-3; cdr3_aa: CASSYRANYEQYF
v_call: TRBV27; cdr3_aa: CASSFNSDTQYF
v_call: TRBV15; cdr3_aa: CATSRYNEQFF
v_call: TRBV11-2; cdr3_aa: CASSLGNEYEQYF
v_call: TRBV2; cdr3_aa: CASSVYNEQFF
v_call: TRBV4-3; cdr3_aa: CASSQDWNVANYGYTF
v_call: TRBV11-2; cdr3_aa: CASSSTGGLLAIYF
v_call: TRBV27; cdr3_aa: CASRLAGGYTGELFF
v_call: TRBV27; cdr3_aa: CATRNYNEQFF
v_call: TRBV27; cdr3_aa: CASSLRESSYNEQFF
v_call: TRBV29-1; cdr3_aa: CSSLYNEQFF
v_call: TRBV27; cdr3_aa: CASSRPREPNYGYTF
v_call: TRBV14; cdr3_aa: CASSQGGRRGYGYTF
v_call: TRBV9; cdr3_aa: CASSFGRTVDYEQYF
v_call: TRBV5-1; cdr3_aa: CASSLVPGRLPYEQYF
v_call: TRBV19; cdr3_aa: CASSWGQGTDEAFF
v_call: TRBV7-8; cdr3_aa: CASSLGTSGTGETQYF
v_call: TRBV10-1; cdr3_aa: CASRRDGDPEQYF
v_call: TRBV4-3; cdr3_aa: CASSQEASRLDNEQFF
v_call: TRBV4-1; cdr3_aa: CASSQDDEGPDEQYF
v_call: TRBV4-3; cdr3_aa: CASSRRRQGGEKLFF
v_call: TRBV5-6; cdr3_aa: CASSFGGGGYTF
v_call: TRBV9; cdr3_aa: CASSHPKVRLAGGPNEQFF
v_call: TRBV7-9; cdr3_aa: CASSPASLAGEDGELFF
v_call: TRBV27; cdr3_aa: CASSKGGGTGELFF
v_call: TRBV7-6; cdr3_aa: CASSHASRGYEQYF
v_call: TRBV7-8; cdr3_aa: CASSLAGTAYNEQFF
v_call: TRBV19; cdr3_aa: CASSILQGAEAFF
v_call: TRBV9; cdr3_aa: CASSPRVLSYEQYF
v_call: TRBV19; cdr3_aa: CASSIGDGDTGELFF
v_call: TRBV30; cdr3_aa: CAWSHRGIYNEQFF
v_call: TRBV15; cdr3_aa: CATSSSGLGAFF
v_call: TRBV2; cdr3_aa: CASRSGGGFYEQYF